This T cell receptor (beta chain) was retrieved from a study of T cell responses to AZD1222 COVID-19 vaccine. General study findings and limits: Samples come after the peak T cell response, not at day 14. As reported, nearly half of all spike-specific TCRs target variant regions that are unmutated. Clonal diversity may have been underestimated, and the donors were mostly white British, with more females than males.

A note on this clone: Its antigen is unidentified.

CDR1 MNHEY and CDR2 SMNVEV come from the germline V gene (reference sequence). The CDR3 has 12 residues. Trimming stripped 6 bases from V and 10 bases from J, with 13 bases between. Method: immunoSEQ multiplex PCR; TCRdb's copy keeps in-frame clones and lacks some. The sample lists about 260,000 clones, just over 90% seen once, with roughly 0.6% in the top ten. This sample comprised peripheral blood, obtained on day 0 of AZD1222 vaccination. The chain links TRBV27 to TRBJ2-1; possibly TRBD2 for D (6 bases). The sequence was collected from an adult in good health. The DNA for the CDR3 is TGTGCCAGCAGCCTGACTAGAGTCGAGCAGTTCTTC. Its translation: CASSLTRVEQFF.